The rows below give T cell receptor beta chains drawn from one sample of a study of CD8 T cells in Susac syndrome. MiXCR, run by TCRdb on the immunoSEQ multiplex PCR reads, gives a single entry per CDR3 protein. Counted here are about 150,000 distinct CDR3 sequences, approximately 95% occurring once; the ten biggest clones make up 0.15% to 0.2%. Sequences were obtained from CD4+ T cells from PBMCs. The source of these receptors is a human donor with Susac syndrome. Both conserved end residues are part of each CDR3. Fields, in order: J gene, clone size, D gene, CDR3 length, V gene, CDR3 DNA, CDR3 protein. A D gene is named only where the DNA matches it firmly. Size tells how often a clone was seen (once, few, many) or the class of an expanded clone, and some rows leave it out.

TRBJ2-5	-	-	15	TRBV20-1	TGCAGTGCCGCCTCCTCCACAGGGGCGGGGGAGACCCAGTACTTC	CSAASSTGAGETQYF
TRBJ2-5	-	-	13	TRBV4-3	TGCGCCAGCAGCCAGGTCGTGGGTGAGGCCCAGTACTTC	CASSQVVGEAQYF
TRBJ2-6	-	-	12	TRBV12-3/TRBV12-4	TGTGCCAGCAACTCTGGGGCCAACGTCCTGACTTTC	CASNSGANVLTF
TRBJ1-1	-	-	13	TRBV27	TGTGCCAGTTCCGCTGGGGGAAGGACTGAAGCTTTCTTT	CASSAGGRTEAFF
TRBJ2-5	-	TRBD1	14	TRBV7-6	TGTGCCAGCAGCTTAGGGACAGGGGAAGAGACCCAGTACTTC	CASSLGTGEETQYF
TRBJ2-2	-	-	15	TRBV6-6	TGTGCCAGAGGGGAAAGGGTATCCGGCACCGGGGAGCTGTTTTTT	CARGERVSGTGELFF
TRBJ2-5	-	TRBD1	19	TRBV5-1	TGCGCCAGCAGCTTGGATCCGGGACAGGGATCTACCGGGCAAGAGACCCAGTACTTC	CASSLDPGQGSTGQETQYF
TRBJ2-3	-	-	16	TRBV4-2	TGTGCCAGCAGCCAAGATCACGGGCAGAGAACGGATACGCAGTATTTT	CASSQDHGQRTDTQYF
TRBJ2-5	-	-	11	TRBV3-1	TGTGCCAGCAGCCAAGGGGCTAGCATGCACTTC	CASSQGASMHF
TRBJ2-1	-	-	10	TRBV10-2	TGCGCCAGCAGTGACCGCGGGCAGTTCTTC	CASSDRGQFF
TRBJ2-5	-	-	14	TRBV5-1	TGCGCCAGCAGCTTGGATCCGGGAAAAGGGACCCAGTACTTC	CASSLDPGKGTQYF
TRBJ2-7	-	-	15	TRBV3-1	TGTGCCAGCAGCCAAGTCTGGGGCAGTTCCTACGAGCAGTACTTC	CASSQVWGSSYEQYF
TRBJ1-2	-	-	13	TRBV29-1	TGCAGCGTTCTTATAACAGCTAACTATGGCTACACCTTC	CSVLITANYGYTF
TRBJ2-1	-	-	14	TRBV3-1	TGTGCCAGCAGCCAAGAGCTGTGGTGGCATGAGCAGTTCTTC	CASSQELWWHEQFF
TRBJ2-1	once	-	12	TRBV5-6	TGTGCCAGCAGCCTATCGGTTAATGAGCAGTTCTTC	CASSLSVNEQFF
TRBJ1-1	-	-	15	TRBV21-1	TGTGCCAGCAGTCCCTACAGGACGGGCAACACTGAAGCTTTCTTT	CASSPYRTGNTEAFF
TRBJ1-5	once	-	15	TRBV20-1	TGCAGTGCTAGAGATCAGGGTGTCCGCAATCAGCCCCAGCATTTT	CSARDQGVRNQPQHF
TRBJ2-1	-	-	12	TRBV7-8	TGTGCCAGCAGCTTGTCTAGCAATGAGCAGTTCTTC	CASSLSSNEQFF
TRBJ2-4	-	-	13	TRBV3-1	TGTGCCAGCAGCCAAGATAACAGAAACATTCAGTACTTC	CASSQDNRNIQYF
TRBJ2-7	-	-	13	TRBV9	TGTGCCAGCAGCGTGGGGGTAGGGGACGAGCAGTACTTC	CASSVGVGDEQYF
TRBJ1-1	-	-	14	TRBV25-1	TGTGCCAGCAGTGAGGGCAGGGTGAACACTGAAGCTTTCTTT	CASSEGRVNTEAFF
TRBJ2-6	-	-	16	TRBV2	TGTGCCAGCACCAGAAACGGACTATCTGGGGCCAACGTCCTGACTTTC	CASTRNGLSGANVLTF
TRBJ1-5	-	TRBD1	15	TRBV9	TGTGCCAGCAGCGTATCAGGGGGCGACAATCAGCCCCAGCATTTT	CASSVSGGDNQPQHF
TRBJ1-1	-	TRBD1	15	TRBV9	TGTGCCAGCAGCCCAGGACAGGGGGGGACCACTGAAGCTTTCTTT	CASSPGQGGTTEAFF
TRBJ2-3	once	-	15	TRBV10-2	TGCGCCAGCAGCCCGCAAGGAGCGAGCACAGATACGCAGTATTTT	CASSPQGASTDTQYF
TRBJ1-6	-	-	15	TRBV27	TGTGCCAGCAGTCAAGAGGGAGGGCTGCGTTCACCCCTCCACTTT	CASSQEGGLRSPLHF
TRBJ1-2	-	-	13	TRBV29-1	TGCAGCGTTGATGGGGCAGGGCCCTATGGCTACACCTTC	CSVDGAGPYGYTF
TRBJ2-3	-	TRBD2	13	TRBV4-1	TGCGCCAGCAGCCGCGGGGGACGGGATACGCAGTATTTT	CASSRGGRDTQYF
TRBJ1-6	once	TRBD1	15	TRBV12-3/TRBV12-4	TGTGCCAGCAGTCCCGGGACAGGGGGCGGTTCACCCCTCCACTTT	CASSPGTGGGSPLHF
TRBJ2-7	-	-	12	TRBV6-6	TGTGCCAGCACCATGAACCCCTACGAGCAGTACTTC	CASTMNPYEQYF
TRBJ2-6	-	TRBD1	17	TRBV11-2	TGTGCCAGCAGCCTAGGACAGGGCGACTCTGGGGCCAACGTCCTGACTTTC	CASSLGQGDSGANVLTF
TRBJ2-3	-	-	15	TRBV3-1	TGTGCCAGCAGCCTTAGCGTATCTAGCACAGATACGCAGTATTTT	CASSLSVSSTDTQYF
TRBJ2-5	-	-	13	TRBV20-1	TGCAGTGCTCCCTACCACCACCGAGAGACCCAGTACTTC	CSAPYHHRETQYF
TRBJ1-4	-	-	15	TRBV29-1	TGCAGCGCAAAAGGAGAGCCATCAACTAATGAAAAACTGTTTTTT	CSAKGEPSTNEKLFF
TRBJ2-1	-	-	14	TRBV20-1	TGCAGTGCTAGAGAGGGGGGGGCTGTCAATGAGCAGTTCTTC	CSAREGGAVNEQFF
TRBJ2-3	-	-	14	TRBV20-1	TGCAGTGCTAGTAGGGGCCAGGCCACAGATACGCAGTATTTT	CSASRGQATDTQYF
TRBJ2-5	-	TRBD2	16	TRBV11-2	TGTGCCAGCAGCCAAGGACTAGCGGGGGCCCAAGAGACCCAGTACTTC	CASSQGLAGAQETQYF
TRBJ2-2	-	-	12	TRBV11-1	TGTGCCAGCAGCCACCGAACCGGGGAGCTGTTTTTT	CASSHRTGELFF
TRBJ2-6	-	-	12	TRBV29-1	TGCAGCGGATCCTCTGGGGCCAACGTCCTGACTTTC	CSGSSGANVLTF
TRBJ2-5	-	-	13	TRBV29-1	TGCAGCGTACCGCCCCAGGGGAGGGAGACCCAGTACTTC	CSVPPQGRETQYF
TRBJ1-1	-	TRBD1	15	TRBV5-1	TGCGCCAGCACCCCGCTGACAGGGAAAAACACTGAAGCTTTCTTT	CASTPLTGKNTEAFF
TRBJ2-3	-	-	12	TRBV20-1	TGCAGTGCTAGAGATCTCCTAGGGACGCAGTATTTT	CSARDLLGTQYF
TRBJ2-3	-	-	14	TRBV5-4	TGTGCCAGCAGCTTTGAGATGGGCACAGATACGCAGTATTTT	CASSFEMGTDTQYF
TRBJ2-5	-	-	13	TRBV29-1	TGCAGCGTTGTCCCAGGCATAACAGGTTCCCAGTACTTC	CSVVPGITGSQYF
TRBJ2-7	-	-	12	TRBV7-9	TGTGCCAGCAGCTTACAGGAGACCAAGCAGTACTTC	CASSLQETKQYF
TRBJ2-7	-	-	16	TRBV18	TGTGCCAGCTCACCACCCGGGACGGGACCATCCTACGAGCAGTACTTC	CASSPPGTGPSYEQYF
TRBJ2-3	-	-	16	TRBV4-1	TGCGCCAGCAGCCAAGAGGGCCTGGTAGGGTGGAATACGCAGTATTTT	CASSQEGLVGWNTQYF
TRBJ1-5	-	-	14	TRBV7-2	TGTGCCAGCAGCTTTGAAGCCTCGGGTCAGCCCCAGCATTTT	CASSFEASGQPQHF
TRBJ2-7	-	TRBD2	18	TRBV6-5	TGTGCCAGCAGTTACTCGATACAGCGGGGGGGCCAGAGATACGAGCAGTACTTC	CASSYSIQRGGQRYEQYF
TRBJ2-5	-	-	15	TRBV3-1	TGTGCCAGCAGCCAAACCCGGACAAGCCAAGAGACCCAGTACTTC	CASSQTRTSQETQYF
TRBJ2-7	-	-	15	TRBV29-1	TGCAGCGTCCGCCGGGGACCCGGGGCTTCCTACGAGCAGTACTTC	CSVRRGPGASYEQYF
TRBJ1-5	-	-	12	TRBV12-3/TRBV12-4	TGTGCCAGCAGGGCCAGGGATCAGCCCCAGCATTTT	CASRARDQPQHF
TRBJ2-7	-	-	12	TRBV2	TGTGCCAGTCGACAGAGCTCCTACGAGCAGTACTTC	CASRQSSYEQYF
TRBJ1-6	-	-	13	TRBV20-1	TGCAGTGCTAGTTTGACAGTTAATTCACCCCTCCACTTT	CSASLTVNSPLHF
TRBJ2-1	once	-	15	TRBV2	TGTGCCAGCAGTGCGACAGGCAGCTCCTACAATGAGCAGTTCTTC	CASSATGSSYNEQFF
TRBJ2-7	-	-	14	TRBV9	TGTGCCAGCAGCGTAAGTCCGGGGGCCTACGAGCAGTACTTC	CASSVSPGAYEQYF
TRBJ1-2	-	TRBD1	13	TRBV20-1	TGCAGTGCCCCTGGGACAGGGGGCGGAGGCTACACCTTC	CSAPGTGGGGYTF